This T cell receptor beta chain was sequenced during a study of T cell responses to AZD1222 COVID-19 vaccine. Study background: Second-dose groups at about 4 or about 12 weeks were pooled.

General observations from the study: Breadth and depth of Spike-specific TCRs rose after two AZD1222 doses. At baseline, just five to seven AZD1222 recipients tested seropositive.

Of note for this clone: Its antigen remains unknown.

Here immunoSEQ multiplex PCR was the method, and the copy in TCRdb shows in-frame clones only, minus some. The repertoire consists of 100,000 or so clones, with roughly 84% occurring once and the leading ten covering approximately 15%. The specimen was peripheral blood, collected on day 0 of AZD1222 vaccination. The sequence was obtained from an adult in good health.

DNA for the CDR3: TGTGCCATCAGTGAGACGGGTCATGGCTACACCTTC. It translates to CAISETGHGYTF. The gene calls are TRBV10-3 and TRBJ1-2; D gene uncertain. The CDR3 covers 12 residues. V lost 2 bases and J 6 bases, leaving 7 bases between the germline ends. Germline V lookup: CDR1 ENHRY, CDR2 SYGVKD.